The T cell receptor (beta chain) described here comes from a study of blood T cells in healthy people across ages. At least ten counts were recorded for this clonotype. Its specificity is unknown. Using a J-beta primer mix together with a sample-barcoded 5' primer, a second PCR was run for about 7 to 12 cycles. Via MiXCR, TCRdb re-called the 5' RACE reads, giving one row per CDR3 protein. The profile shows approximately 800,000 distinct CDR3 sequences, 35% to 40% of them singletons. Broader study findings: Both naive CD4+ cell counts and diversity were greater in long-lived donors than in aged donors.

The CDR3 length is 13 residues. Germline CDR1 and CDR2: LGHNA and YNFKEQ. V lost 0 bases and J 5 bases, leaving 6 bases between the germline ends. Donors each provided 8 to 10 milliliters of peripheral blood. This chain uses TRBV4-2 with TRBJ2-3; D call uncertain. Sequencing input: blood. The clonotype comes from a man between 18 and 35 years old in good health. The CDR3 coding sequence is TGTGCCAGCAGCCAAGATTCCGGAGATACGCAGTATTTT. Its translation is CASSQDSGDTQYF.